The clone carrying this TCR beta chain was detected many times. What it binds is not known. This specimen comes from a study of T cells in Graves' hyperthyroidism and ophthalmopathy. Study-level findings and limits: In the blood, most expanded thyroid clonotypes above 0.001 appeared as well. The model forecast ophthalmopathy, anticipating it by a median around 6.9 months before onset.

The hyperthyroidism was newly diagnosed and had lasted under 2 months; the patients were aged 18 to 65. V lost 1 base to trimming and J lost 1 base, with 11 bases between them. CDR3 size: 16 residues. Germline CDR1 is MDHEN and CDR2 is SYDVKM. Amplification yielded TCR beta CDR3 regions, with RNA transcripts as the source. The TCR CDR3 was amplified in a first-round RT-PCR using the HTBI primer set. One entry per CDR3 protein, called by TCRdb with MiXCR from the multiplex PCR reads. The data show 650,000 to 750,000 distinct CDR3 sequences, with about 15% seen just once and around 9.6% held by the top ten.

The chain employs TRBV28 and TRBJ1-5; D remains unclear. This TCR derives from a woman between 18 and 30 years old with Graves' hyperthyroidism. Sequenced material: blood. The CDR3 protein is CASSLLAVGSNQPQHF. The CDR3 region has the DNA TGTGCCAGCAGTTTATTGGCAGTGGGAAGCAATCAGCCCCAGCATTTT. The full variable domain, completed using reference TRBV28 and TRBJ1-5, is DVKVTQSSRYLVKRTGEKVFLECVQDMDHENMFWYRQDPGLGLRLIYFSYDVKMKEKGDIPEGYSVSREKKERFSLILESASTNQTSMYLCASSLLAVGSNQPQHFGDGTRLSIL.